Sequencing of this T cell receptor beta chain was carried out in a study of cytomegalovirus exposure and HLA in healthy donors. General study results and limits: TCR beta V segments were, for the most part, productive about 87% or about 30% of the time in an earlier analysis. The authors confirmed in vitro that a few CMV-associated chains were specific for CMV antigens.

V shed 7 bases and J shed 1 base, with 10 bases lying between them. The CDR3 is made up of 12 amino acids. Germline V gene lookup returns CDR1 GTSNPN and CDR2 SVGIG (reference sequence). In the PCR, 60 Vbeta and 13 Jbeta primers were used. Clones were read by immunoSEQ multiplex PCR, and TCRdb kept only the in-frame ones, dropping some. The sample has 150,000 to 200,000 clones; more than 65% are singletons. Donors counted as nominally healthy when sampled, yet unrecorded immune exposures were likely. As for this clone: Antigen unknown.

The receptor was isolated from a man between 18 and 29 years old in good health and CMV-seropositive. This chain connects TRBV30 to TRBJ1-1; weak D call: TRBD1 (6 bases). Input material: PBMCs. The CDR3 protein is CASTRGNTEAFF. CDR3 nucleotides: TGTGCCTCCACCAGGGGGAACACTGAAGCTTTCTTT.